This passage covers 26 T cell receptor beta chains from one sample sequenced in a study of cytomegalovirus exposure and HLA in healthy donors. The repertoire was sequenced with immunoSEQ multiplex PCR; TCRdb's copy has only in-frame clones and lacks some. Among 120,000 or so clones listed, about 83% were seen once. Sequencing was done on a sample of PBMCs. All receptors derive from a woman in her 30s in good health and CMV-seronegative.

The chain couples TRBV9 to TRBJ1-3; D gene uncertain. Germline V gene data show CDR1 as SGDLS and CDR2 as YYNGEE. V gave up 6 bases and J gave up 7 bases, with 8 bases separating them. The CDR3 sequence is 11 residues long. The CDR3 DNA follows: TGTGCCAGCAAGAGGGAGAACACCATATATTTT. Its translation is CASKRENTIYF. Full variable domain (outside the CDR3, taken from reference TRBV9 and TRBJ1-3): DSGVTQTPKHLITATGQRVTLRCSPRSGDLSVYWYQQSLDQGLQFLIQYYNGEERAKGNILERFSAQQFPDLHSELNLSSLELGDSALYFCASKRENTIYFGEGSWLTVV.

CDR3 region: CASSLTVLSYEQYF. In DNA, the CDR3 is TGCGCCAGCAGCTTGACAGTACTCTCCTACGAGCAGTACTTC. The chain couples TRBV5-1 to TRBJ2-7, with no clear D. Per the germline V gene, CDR1 is SGHRS and CDR2 is YFSETQ. V lost 1 base and J 0 bases, leaving 8 bases between the germline ends. The CDR3 sequence is 14 residues long.

The J gene is TRBJ1-6, the V gene TRBV6-6; 8 bases fit TRBD1. The V segment lost 8 bases and the J segment 3 bases; nucleotides outside the gene matches: 0. This CDR3 region has 13 residues. Per the germline V gene, CDR1 is MNHNY and CDR2 is SVGAGI (reference sequence). CDR3 DNA sequence: TGTGCCAGCGACAGGGGCTATAATTCACCCCTCCACTTT. Amino acid sequence: CASDRGYNSPLHF.

The rearrangement uses TRBV7-2 and TRBJ1-6; D unresolved. Germline assignment: CDR1 SGHTA and CDR2 FQGNSA. V lost 2 bases, J lost 4 bases, and 12 bases lay in between. The CDR3 has 16 amino acids. This chain's CDR3 is CASSLLPRGYNSPLHF. Here the CDR3 DNA reads TGTGCCAGCAGCTTACTGCCACGGGGATATAATTCACCCCTCCACTTT.

CDR3 protein: CASSVGTATDTQYF. Here the CDR3 DNA reads TGTGCCAGCAGTGTCGGGACAGCCACAGATACGCAGTATTTT. The J gene is TRBJ2-3, the V gene TRBV6-1; 7 nucleotides line up with TRBD1. V was pared by 4 bases and J by 2 bases, with 3 bases of the junction left unmatched. The CDR3 covers 14 residues. CDR1 is MNHNS and CDR2 is SASEGT in the germline V gene.

This clone was counted once. V is TRBV19 and J is TRBJ2-7; D may be TRBD1 (5 bases). Deletions cut 4 bases from V and 2 bases from J, with 9 bases between. Germline V gives CDR1 LNHDA, CDR2 SQIVND (reference sequence). This CDR3 contains 13 residues. CDR3 loop: CASSRKGAYEQYF. The CDR3 DNA follows: TGTGCCAGTAGTAGAAAAGGGGCCTACGAGCAGTACTTC.

The chain carries TRBV7-2 and TRBJ2-7; 8 bases agree with TRBD2. The ends lost 1 base at V and 5 bases at J; junction bases unmatched: 7. Germline V lookup: CDR1 SGHTA, CDR2 FQGNSA. The length of the CDR3 is 15 residues. The CDR3 spells CASSLGAGGLDEQYF. CDR3 DNA: TGTGCCAGCAGCTTAGGGGCGGGGGGCTTAGACGAGCAGTACTTC.

This chain uses TRBV30 with TRBJ1-1; D not resolved. The CDR3 has 13 amino acids. Germline CDR1 and CDR2: GTSNPN and SVGIG (reference sequence). The germline V and J ends were trimmed by 3 bases and 2 bases, with 10 bases remaining between them. CDR3 loop: CAWSLDTNTEAFF. The CDR3 DNA sequence: TGTGCCTGGAGCCTTGACACCAACACTGAAGCTTTCTTT.

The gene calls are TRBV6-5 and TRBJ1-5; 9 bases match TRBD1. The CDR3 length is 15 residues. The ends lost 6 bases at V and 3 bases at J; junction bases unmatched: 6. Per germline, CDR1 MNHEY and CDR2 SVGAGI. CDR3 in DNA: TGTGCCAGCAGCGCCGGGACAGGGAACAATCAGCCCCAGCATTTT. Protein product: CASSAGTGNNQPQHF.

The V gene is TRBV27, the J gene TRBJ1-2, with 9 positions matching TRBD1. V was clipped by 3 bases and J by 4 bases; unmatched bases: 9. The CDR3 contains 16 residues. From germline, CDR1 is MNHEY and CDR2 SMNVEV (reference sequence). The CDR3 bases are TGTGCCAGCAGTTTCACCGGGACAGGGATGATCTATGGCTACACCTTC. Translating it yields CASSFTGTGMIYGYTF.

The chain carries TRBV6-5 and TRBJ2-5; 8 bases fit TRBD2. Losses at the gene ends were 5 bases for V and 5 bases for J; bases not matched to a gene: 4. There are 13 residues in the CDR3. CDR1 is MNHEY, CDR2 SVGAGI, per germline. In nucleotides, the CDR3 is TGTGCCAGCAGTCGGGGGGGGGAGGAGACCCAGTACTTC. This encodes CASSRGGEETQYF.

The gene calls are TRBV7-2 and TRBJ2-7; tentatively, D is TRBD1 (7 bases). With 4 bases removed from V and 3 bases from J, the gap between germline ends came to 16 bases. Germline CDR1 SGHTA, CDR2 FQGNSA. The CDR3 runs to 15 residues. The CDR3 bases are TGTGCCAGCAGCTCGTCGACAGGGAGGTACTACGAGCAGTACTTC. Translated: CASSSSTGRYYEQYF. Based on the CDR3 plus reference TRBV7-2 and TRBJ2-7, the full variable domain is GAGVSQSPSNKVTEKGKDVELRCDPISGHTALYWYRQSLGQGLEFLIYFQGNSAPDKSGLPSDRFSAERTGGSVSTLTIQRTQQEDSAVYLCASSSSTGRYYEQYFGPGTRLTVT.

The CDR3 protein is CASSEVGVYEQYF. The CDR3 DNA follows: TGTGCCAGCAGTGAGGTAGGAGTCTACGAGCAGTACTTC. The rearrangement links TRBV2 to TRBJ2-7; D gene unclear. The CDR3 covers 13 residues. The V gene's germline CDR1 is SNHLY and CDR2 FYNNEI. V lost 3 bases and J 3 bases, leaving 9 bases between the germline ends.

The chain is built from TRBV7-9 and TRBJ2-1, with 7 bases that match TRBD1. In germline, CDR1 is SEHNR, CDR2 FQNEAQ (reference sequence). This CDR3 comprises 12 residues. With V trimmed by 7 bases and J by 8 bases, 5 bases remained unmatched. Written as DNA, the CDR3 is TGTGCCAGCAACCCAACAGGGGATGAGCAGTTCTTC. It encodes CASNPTGDEQFF.

This sequence joins TRBV7-2 and TRBJ2-3; perhaps TRBD2 as D (6 bases). V gave up 0 bases and J gave up 7 bases, with 11 bases separating them. Germline CDR1 and CDR2: SGHTA and FQGNSA. The CDR3 loop spans 14 amino acids. DNA for the CDR3: TGTGCCAGCAGCTTAGCGGAGGGAAAAAATACGCAGTATTTT. Protein sequence: CASSLAEGKNTQYF.

The chain combines TRBV6-6 with TRBJ2-7, with 7 positions matching TRBD2. This CDR3 spans 13 amino acids. V was clipped by 8 bases and J by 1 base; unmatched bases: 5. Germline V lookup: CDR1 MNHNY, CDR2 SVGAGI (reference sequence). CDR3 residues: CASWGRASYEQYF. CDR3 nucleotides: TGTGCCAGCTGGGGGAGGGCATCCTACGAGCAGTACTTC.

The rearrangement links TRBV11-2 to TRBJ1-1; a weak D match, TRBD1 (6 bases). Germline lookup yields CDR1 SGHAT and CDR2 FQNNGV. The CDR3 totals 16 residues. V lost 8 bases and J 4 bases, leaving 23 bases between the germline ends. In nucleotides, the CDR3 is TGTGCCAGCGCAGCACTACGGGGGGGCGTCGGCACTGAAGCTTTCTTT. This codes for CASAALRGGVGTEAFF.

The V call is TRBV27, the J call TRBJ1-2, with TRBD1 matching 7 bases. V lost 5 bases, J lost 3 bases, and 6 bases stayed unmatched. CDR3 size: 14 residues. From germline, CDR1 is MNHEY and CDR2 SMNVEV (reference sequence). This chain's CDR3 is CASSERDSYYGYTF. DNA of the CDR3: TGTGCCAGCAGTGAGAGGGACAGCTACTATGGCTACACCTTC.

This clone showed up just a few times. The rearrangement links TRBV7-9 to TRBJ2-1, with 10 positions matching TRBD2. V lost 8 bases and J lost 3; bases outside the gene matches: 4. The CDR3 totals 14 residues. The germline V gene encodes CDR1 SEHNR and CDR2 FQNEAQ (reference sequence). Written as DNA, the CDR3 is TGTGCCAGCGCCACTAGCGGGATCTACAATGAGCAGTTCTTC. This codes for CASATSGIYNEQFF.

The table lists this clone with a count of one. The chain carries TRBV27 and TRBJ1-1, with D possibly matching TRBD1 (6 bases). The CDR3 runs 14 residues. The ends were cut back, 6 bases at V and 0 bases at J, with 11 bases in the middle. The germline CDR1 and CDR2 sequences are MNHEY and SMNVEV (reference sequence). CDR3 sequence: CASSDRRMNTEAFF. As DNA, the CDR3 is TGTGCCAGCAGCGACAGGCGGATGAACACTGAAGCTTTCTTT.

The CDR3 sequence: CASTPPGSYEQYF. In nucleotides, the CDR3 is TGTGCCAGCACCCCGCCGGGCTCCTACGAGCAGTACTTC. The gene calls are TRBV6-1 and TRBJ2-7; no clear D gene. Germline assignment: CDR1 MNHNS and CDR2 SASEGT. V dropped 7 bases and J dropped 0 bases, with 10 bases sitting between them. The CDR3 totals 13 residues.

The CDR3 DNA reads as TGTGCCAGCAGCTCAAGAGGCTCCTATAATTCACCCCTCCACTTT. Amino acids: CASSSRGSYNSPLHF. The chain has TRBV7-2 and TRBJ1-6; D gene uncertain. The CDR3 is made up of 15 amino acids. Germline V gives CDR1 SGHTA, CDR2 FQGNSA. The V end was cut by 4 bases, the J end by 0 bases, with 7 bases between.

The chain carries TRBV6-1 and TRBJ1-5; a weak D match, TRBD1 (5 bases). The germline V and J ends were trimmed by 6 bases and 3 bases, with 12 bases remaining between them. The CDR3 has 14 residues. The V gene's germline CDR1 is MNHNS and CDR2 SASEGT. The CDR3 loop reads CASSPRQPNQPQHF. In DNA, the CDR3 is TGTGCCAGCAGCCCTAGACAGCCCAATCAGCCCCAGCATTTT.

The V and J genes are TRBV5-6 and TRBJ2-7; TRBD1 might be the D (6 bases). Germline V gives CDR1 SGHDT, CDR2 YYEEEE. This CDR3 contains 13 residues. Trimming took off 3 bases at V and 6 bases at J, with 13 bases between the two ends. As DNA, the CDR3 is TGTGCCAGCAGCTCAACAGGGTATGGCGAGCAGTACTTC. Its translation is CASSSTGYGEQYF. Full variable domain (outside the CDR3, taken from reference TRBV5-6 and TRBJ2-7): DAGVTQSPTHLIKTRGQQVTLRCSPKSGHDTVSWYQQALGQGPQFIFQYYEEEERQRGNFPDRFSGHQFPNYSSELNVNALLLGDSALYLCASSSTGYGEQYFGPGTRLTVT.

A single count supports this clone. DNA of the CDR3: TGCGCCAGCAGCCAAGTCAGGAACACTGAAGCTTTCTTT. The encoded protein is CASSQVRNTEAFF. The V and J genes are TRBV4-1 and TRBJ1-1, with unresolved D. CDR1 MGHRA and CDR2 YSYEKL come from the germline V gene. Trimming cost V 1 base and J 1 base, with 4 bases left between them. The CDR3 spans 13 residues.

By sample fraction, this clone is medium-sized. This chain joins TRBV7-6 and TRBJ1-4; D is uncertain. Per the germline V gene, CDR1 is SGHVS and CDR2 is FNYEAQ. Trimming cost V 1 base and J 5 bases, with 11 bases left between them. The CDR3 has 15 residues. The CDR3 reads CASSLDTGGNEKLFF. For the CDR3, the DNA is TGTGCCAGCAGCTTAGACACGGGTGGGAATGAAAAACTGTTTTTT.